This TCR beta chain was recovered during a study of prognosis after radiotherapy for stage I lung cancer. Study-wide background: Radiotherapy used SBRT, divided into 3 to 5 fractions and reaching a biologically effective dose of at least 100 Gy. Progression was not significant in roughly 16 patients, whereas a few developed distant metastases (median around 7 months) after radiotherapy.

Six milliliters of peripheral blood were drawn at each of two time points. The CDR3 length is 15 residues. Between the trimmed V and J ends, which lost 4 bases and 6 bases, there was a span of 17 bases. Germline CDR1 LGHDT, CDR2 YNNKEL (reference sequence). This clonotype has at least ten counts. Two rounds of multiplex PCR amplified TCR beta CDR3 from genomic DNA. Amplification in first-round PCR relied on primers specific to each TRBV and TRBJ gene. Primers of the universal type were employed in the second round of PCR. TCRdb recomputed calls from the multiplex PCR reads with MiXCR, one row per CDR3 protein. Of 30,000 to 40,000 distinct CDR3 sequences in the sample, approximately 25% were seen once.

This rearrangement joins TRBV3-1 to TRBJ2-3; weak D call: TRBD2 (5 bases). The sample in question was PBMCs, obtained before or after stereotactic body radiation therapy (not recorded which). This receptor was obtained from a donor aged 50 or older with non-small cell lung cancer. CDR3 residues: CASSPPKAAQDTQYF. Written as DNA, the CDR3 is TGTGCCAGCAGCCCCCCTAAAGCGGCGCAGGATACGCAGTATTTT.